The sample holds one count of the clone carrying this TCR beta chain. Cohort placement rested on clinical history that participants reported themselves. Using immunoSEQ multiplex PCR, the repertoire was profiled, and TCRdb retains in-frame clones only, with some absent. The data hold around 140,000 clones, with under 90% observed a single time. This sample stems from a study of blood T cell repertoires in COVID-19. The V and J ends lost 10 bases and 3 bases, in that order; junction bases with no gene match: 13. The CDR3 runs to 15 residues. Germline CDR1 and CDR2: SGHTA and FQGNSA. The sequence derives from a man aged 50-59 years in a cohort exposed to, infected with or recovered from COVID-19 (not recorded which). The sequencing sample was made of PBMCs or T cells enriched from blood (not recorded which). This sequence joins TRBV7-2 and TRBJ1-2; 8 nucleotides agree with TRBD1. The CDR3 nucleotides read TGTGCCAAAAAGCTAGCAGGGGGCGCAGACTATGGCTACACCTTC. It encodes CAKKLAGGADYGYTF.